Listed here are 16 T cell receptor beta chains from one sample, sequenced in a study of T-cell memory formation after mild COVID-19. TCRdb re-analysed the 5' RACE reads in MiXCR, keeping a single row per CDR3 protein. Among 110,000 or so distinct CDR3 sequences listed, approximately 21% were seen once. The sample taken for sequencing was PBMCs or a T cell subset sorted from them (not recorded which). The source of these receptors is a man between 18 and 29 years old who had mild COVID-19 (a few samples of this study predate the infection). Cell type and time point are not known.

This chain links TRBV7-6 with TRBJ1-3; no firm D call. The CDR3 has 12 amino acids. The ends were cut back, 6 bases at V and 3 bases at J, with 6 bases in the middle. Germline CDR1 is SGHVS and CDR2 is FNYEAQ. CDR3 in DNA: TGTGCCAGCAGGCCGATTGGAAACACCATATATTTT. This sequence encodes CASRPIGNTIYF. Full variable domain (rest looked up from reference TRBV7-6 and TRBJ1-3): GAGVSQSPRYKVTKRGQDVALRCDPISGHVSLYWYRQALGQGPEFLTYFNYEAQQDKSGLPNDRFSAERPEGSISTLTIQRTEQRDSAMYRCASRPIGNTIYFGEGSWLTVV.

The chain combines TRBV6-2 or TRBV6-3 with TRBJ2-5; no definite D call. The ends were cut back, 4 bases at V and 0 bases at J, with 12 bases in the middle. The CDR3 consists of 15 residues. Germline CDR1 and CDR2: MNHEY and SVGEGT. CDR3 protein: CASSFFGSYQETQYF. CDR3 nucleotide sequence: TGTGCCAGCAGTTTTTTTGGCAGCTACCAAGAGACCCAGTACTTC.

The sample holds a few counts of this clonotype. The chain carries TRBV20-1 and TRBJ2-7; perhaps D is TRBD1 or TRBD2 (5 bases each). The CDR3 spans 12 residues. V was trimmed by 0 bases and J by 7 bases, leaving 10 bases between them. Germline CDR1 and CDR2: DFQATT and SNEGSKA (reference sequence). CDR3 bases: TGCAGTGCTAGAGATGGGGGAAGGGAGCAGTACTTC. As protein: CSARDGGREQYF.

V gene TRBV6-6 combines with J gene TRBJ2-7; a possible D gene is TRBD1 (6 bases). This CDR3 contains 12 residues. Trimming cost V 8 bases and J 3 bases, with 11 bases left between them. The germline CDR1 and CDR2 sequences are MNHNY and SVGAGI (reference sequence). The CDR3 loop reads CASRTESYEQYF. CDR3 DNA: TGTGCCAGCCGGACAGAAAGCTACGAGCAGTACTTC.

This clonotype came up a few times. This chain connects TRBV27 to TRBJ1-1, with 8 bases that match TRBD1. The CDR3 length is 14 residues. Germline V CDR1 and CDR2: MNHEY, SMNVEV (reference sequence). Trimming took 2 bases from V and 3 from J; bases not matched to a gene: 2. The chain's CDR3 is CASSLAGGYTEAFF. CDR3 sequence (DNA): TGTGCCAGCAGTTTAGCAGGGGGCTACACTGAAGCTTTCTTT.

The chain links TRBV19 to TRBJ1-1; D remains unclear. V was shortened by 8 bases and J by 1 base, with 8 bases between the two germline ends. Germline assignment: CDR1 LNHDA and CDR2 SQIVND (reference sequence). This CDR3 comprises 12 residues. The CDR3 DNA follows: TGTGCCAGTCGACCGACGAACACTGAAGCTTTCTTT. Translated, it gives CASRPTNTEAFF.

The chain has TRBV6-4 and TRBJ2-3, with 13 bases fitting TRBD2. Germline V gives CDR1 MRHNA, CDR2 SNTAGT. The CDR3 covers 16 residues. With V trimmed by 0 bases and J by 4 bases, 1 base remained unmatched. CDR3 sequence (DNA): TGTGCCAGCAGTGACTCGACTAGCGGGGGGCCAGATACGCAGTATTTT. Protein product: CASSDSTSGGPDTQYF.

This clonotype was observed a handful of times. The chain joins TRBV7-8 to TRBJ2-3; 13 bases are shared with TRBD2. After removal of 5 bases from V and 3 bases from J, the junction contained 8 bases not matched to a gene. The CDR3 runs to 17 residues. Germline values: CDR1 SGHVS, CDR2 FQNEAQ. CDR3 coding DNA: TGTGCCAGCAGCACCTTCTGGACTAGCGGGGGAACAGATACGCAGTATTTT. Translated, it gives CASSTFWTSGGTDTQYF.

This clonotype was picked up a small number of times. V gene TRBV6-2 or TRBV6-3 combines with J gene TRBJ2-7, with D unclear. The CDR3 extends over 14 amino acids. Trimming cost V 5 bases and J 2 bases, with 13 bases left between them. The germline V gene encodes CDR1 MNHEY and CDR2 SVGEGT. This CDR3 reads CASSDGTGTYEQYF. In DNA, the CDR3 is TGTGCCAGCAGTGACGGAACTGGAACCTACGAGCAGTACTTC.

This clonotype was detected only a few times. The chain couples TRBV19 to TRBJ2-2; D might be TRBD1 or TRBD2, each matching 5 bases. V lost 9 bases, J lost 4 bases, and 15 bases lay in between. The CDR3 extends over 14 amino acids. Germline CDR1 LNHDA, CDR2 SQIVND (reference sequence). CDR3 in DNA: TGTGCCAGCCGGGACCTACCCATCACCGGGGAGCTGTTTTTT. Its protein is CASRDLPITGELFF.

A few counts support this clonotype. V usage is TRBV6-6 and J usage is TRBJ1-1, with no clear D. The CDR3 sequence is 13 residues long. Trimming pared 2 bases from V and 1 base from J, leaving 5 bases between. Looked up from germline, CDR1 is MNHNY and CDR2 is SVGAGI (reference sequence). In DNA, the CDR3 is TGTGCCAGCAGTTACGGAAGGAACACTGAAGCTTTCTTT. Translated, it gives CASSYGRNTEAFF.

The J gene is TRBJ1-5, the V gene TRBV12-3 or TRBV12-4; no firm D call. Deletions cut 3 bases from V and 0 bases from J, with 6 bases between. CDR3 size: 14 residues. Written as DNA, the CDR3 is TGTGCCAGCAGTTTCAGGACTAGCAATCAGCCCCAGCATTTT. Its protein product is CASSFRTSNQPQHF.

The chain has TRBV9 and TRBJ2-1; 7 nucleotides line up with TRBD1. J was trimmed by 4 bases and V by 3 bases; bases with no gene match: 10. Germline CDR1 is SGDLS and CDR2 is YYNGEE. The CDR3 sequence is 16 residues long. This CDR3 is CASSGEGGYLYNEQFF. CDR3 nucleotides: TGTGCCAGCAGCGGAGAAGGGGGCTATCTATACAATGAGCAGTTCTTC.

The rearrangement uses TRBV5-1 and TRBJ2-3; D uncertain. CDR1 SGHRS and CDR2 YFSETQ come from the germline V gene. Trimming took 7 bases from V and 2 from J, leaving 14 bases between them. The CDR3 is made up of 14 amino acids. DNA of the CDR3: TGCGCCAGCGCACCCCCCGAAGTCACAGATACGCAGTATTTT. It encodes CASAPPEVTDTQYF.

This clonotype appeared a few times. This rearrangement joins TRBV2 to TRBJ2-1; D is undetermined. The CDR3 is made up of 12 amino acids. Trimming removed 3 bases at V and 4 bases at J, with 4 bases between. Germline V gene data show CDR1 as SNHLY and CDR2 as FYNNEI. CDR3 sequence (DNA): TGTGCCAGCAGTGACAGGTACAATGAGCAGTTCTTC. It encodes CASSDRYNEQFF.

The chain employs TRBV6-6 and TRBJ1-1; D is unresolved. CDR3 length: 11 residues. Per the germline V gene, CDR1 is MNHNY and CDR2 is SVGAGI (reference sequence). Trimming shortened V by 4 bases and J by 11 bases, and 11 bases separated the two germline ends. CDR3 in DNA: TGTGCCAGCAGTTGGGCCAGAGACGCTTTCTTT. Its protein is CASSWARDAFF.